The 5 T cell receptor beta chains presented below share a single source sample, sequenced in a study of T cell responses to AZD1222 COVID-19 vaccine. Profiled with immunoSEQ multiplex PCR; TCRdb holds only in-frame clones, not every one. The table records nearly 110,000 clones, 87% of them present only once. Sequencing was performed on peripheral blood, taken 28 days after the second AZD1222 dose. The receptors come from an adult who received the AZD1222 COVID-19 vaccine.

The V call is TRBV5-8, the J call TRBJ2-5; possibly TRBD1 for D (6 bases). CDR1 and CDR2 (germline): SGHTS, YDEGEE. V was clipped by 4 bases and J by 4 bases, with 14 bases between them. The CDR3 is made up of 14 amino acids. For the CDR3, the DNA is TGTGCCAGCAGCCCCCTTAGGGGGAGAGAGACCCAGTACTTC. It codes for CASSPLRGRETQYF.

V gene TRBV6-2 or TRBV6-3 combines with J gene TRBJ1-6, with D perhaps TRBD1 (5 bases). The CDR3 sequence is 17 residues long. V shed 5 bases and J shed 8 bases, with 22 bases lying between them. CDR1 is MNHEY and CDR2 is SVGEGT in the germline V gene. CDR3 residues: CASSRGRRGNVDSPLHF. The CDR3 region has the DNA TGTGCCAGCAGTCGGGGACGGAGGGGTAACGTTGATTCACCCCTCCACTTT.

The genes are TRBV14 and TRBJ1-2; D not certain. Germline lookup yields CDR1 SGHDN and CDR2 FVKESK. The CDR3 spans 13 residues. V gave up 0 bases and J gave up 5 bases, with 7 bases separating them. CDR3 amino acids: CASSQDVGYGYTF. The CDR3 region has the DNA TGTGCCAGCAGCCAAGACGTGGGATATGGCTACACCTTC. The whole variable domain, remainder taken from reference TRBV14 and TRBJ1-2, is EAGVTQFPSHSVIEKGQTVTLRCDPISGHDNLYWYRRVMGKEIKFLLHFVKESKQDESGMPNNRFLAERTGGTYSTLKVQPAELEDSGVYFCASSQDVGYGYTFGSGTRLTVV.

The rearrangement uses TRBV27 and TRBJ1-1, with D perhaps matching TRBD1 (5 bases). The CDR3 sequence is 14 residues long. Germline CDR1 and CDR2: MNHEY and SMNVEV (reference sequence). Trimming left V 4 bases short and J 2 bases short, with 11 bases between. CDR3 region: CASSYLRGNTEAFF. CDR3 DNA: TGTGCCAGCAGTTACCTGAGGGGAAACACTGAAGCTTTCTTT.

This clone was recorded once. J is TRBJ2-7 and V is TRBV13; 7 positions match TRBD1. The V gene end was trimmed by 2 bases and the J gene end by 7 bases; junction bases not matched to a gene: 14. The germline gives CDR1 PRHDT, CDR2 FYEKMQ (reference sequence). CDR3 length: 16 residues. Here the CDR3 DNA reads TGTGCCAGCAGCTTATTCGTTTTAGGGGGCGGAGAAGAGCAGTACTTC. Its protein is CASSLFVLGGGEEQYF. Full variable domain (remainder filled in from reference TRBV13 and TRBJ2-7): AAGVIQSPRHLIKEKRETATLKCYPIPRHDTVYWYQQGPGQDPQFLISFYEKMQSDKGSIPDRFSAQQFSDYHSELNMSSLELGDSALYFCASSLFVLGGGEEQYFGPGTRLTVT.